This T cell receptor (beta chain) was sequenced for a study of blood T cell repertoires in COVID-19. This clone has just a few counts. The CDR3 sequence is 13 residues long. The ends lost 4 bases at V and 7 bases at J; junction bases unmatched: 4. The V gene's germline CDR1 is MNHEY and CDR2 SVGAGI. This table comes from immunoSEQ multiplex PCR, and its TCRdb copy is limited to in-frame clones, with some not included. The table includes some 80,000 clones, approximately 90% detected once. The clonotype comes from a woman in her 50s with active or convalescent COVID-19. The sample comprised peripheral blood. The V gene is TRBV6-5, the J gene TRBJ1-1, with 9 bases identical to TRBD1. The CDR3 nucleotides are TGTGCCAGCAGTTTCGGACAGGGGCTTGAAGCTTTCTTT. Its translation is CASSFGQGLEAFF.